These T cell receptor beta chains were read from a single sample in a study of cytomegalovirus exposure and HLA in healthy donors. Measured with immunoSEQ multiplex PCR; TCRdb has only the in-frame clones, and not every one. The table shows hundreds of thousands of clones, with around 78% occurring only once. Sequencing was carried out using PBMCs. The receptors were gathered from a woman aged 18-35 years in good health and CMV-seronegative. The CDR3 runs from the conserved cysteine through the conserved F or W.

V | CDR3
TRBV2 | CASREGDGYNQPQHF
TRBV28 | CASSFGHSPYEQYF
TRBV9 | CASSPSLGVSYEQYF
TRBV7-9 | CASSLATEAFF
TRBV5-1 | CASSADGLRREQFF
TRBV9 | CASSPWRGGTDTQYF
TRBV2 | CASRVLGGGNAEAFF
TRBV6-1 | CASSERLMGAFNEQFF
TRBV15 | CATSREGFGSNYGYTF
TRBV6-4 | CASSYTHENTEAFF
TRBV10-1 | CASSESPIGETQYF
TRBV30 | CAWRLAAHTEAFF
TRBV30 | CAWSPRWGRNNQPQHF
TRBV28 | CASSMPRGQGNQPQHF
TRBV6-6 | CASSPGTPNTEAFF
TRBV13 | CASSSGVSTYEQYF
TRBV30 | CATLARDGHYGYTF
TRBV7-9 | CASSLTVRASAFF
TRBV15 | CATSRGWNNEQFF
TRBV25-1 | CASSERTNTEAFF
TRBV6-1 | CASSVVDGMNTEAFF
TRBV27 | CASAPVLGITEAFF
TRBV28 | CASSLASGTGGDTQYF
TRBV28 | CASSFRTGAYGYTF
TRBV27 | CASSHSGTSGLLSYNEQFF
TRBV5-1 | CASSLETGVGNTIYF
TRBV27 | CASGPRGQETQYF
TRBV7-9 | CASITSGTDNYGYTF
TRBV11-2 | CASSPRGGSTEAFF
TRBV28 | CAGGSGTNYGYTF
TRBV28 | CASSFRGVGYEQYF
TRBV6-5 | CASSFGDRGYTF
TRBV2 | CASSVFSGLAKNIQYF
TRBV5-6 | CASSRQGGNQPQHF
TRBV27 | CASSFGASGGRNEQFF
TRBV30 | CAWSVLSGDQPQHF
TRBV5-1 | CASSSGLRGNTEAFF
TRBV27 | CASSFLLAGEADTQYF
TRBV2 | CASSDRGTEAFF
TRBV10-3 | CAISDRGVEKLFF
TRBV7-6 | CASSLVVGTDTQYF
TRBV30 | CAWGRQGGSQPQHF
TRBV30 | CAWTSGSGANVLTF
TRBV5-6 | CASSLGQRGENEQFF
TRBV6-5 | CASRGLAGRDTQYF
TRBV18 | CASSPGREITSEQYF
TRBV6-1 | CASSRISNEKLFF
TRBV28 | CATSLAEEIETQYF
TRBV11-2 | CASSRQQGSVANEQFF